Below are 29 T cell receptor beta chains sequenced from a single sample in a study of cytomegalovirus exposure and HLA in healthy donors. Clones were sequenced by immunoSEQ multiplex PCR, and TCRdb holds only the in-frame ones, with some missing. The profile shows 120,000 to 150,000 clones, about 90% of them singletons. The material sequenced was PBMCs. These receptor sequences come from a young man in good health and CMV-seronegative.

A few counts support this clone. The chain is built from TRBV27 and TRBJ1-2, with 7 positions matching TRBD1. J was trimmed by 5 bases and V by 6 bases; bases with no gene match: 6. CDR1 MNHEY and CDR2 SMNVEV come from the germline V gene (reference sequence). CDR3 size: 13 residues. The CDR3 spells CASSRGSKYGYTF. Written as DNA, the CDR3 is TGTGCCAGCAGCAGGGGGAGCAAGTATGGCTACACCTTC.

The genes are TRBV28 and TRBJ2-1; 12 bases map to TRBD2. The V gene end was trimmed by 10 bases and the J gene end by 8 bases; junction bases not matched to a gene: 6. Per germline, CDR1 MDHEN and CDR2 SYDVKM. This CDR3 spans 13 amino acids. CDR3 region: CATRTSGIDEQFF. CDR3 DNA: TGTGCCACCCGGACTAGCGGGATTGATGAGCAGTTCTTC.

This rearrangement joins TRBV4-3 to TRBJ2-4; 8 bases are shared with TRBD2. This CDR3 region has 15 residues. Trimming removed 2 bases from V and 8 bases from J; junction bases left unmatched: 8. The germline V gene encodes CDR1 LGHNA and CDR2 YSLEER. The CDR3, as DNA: TGCGCCAGCAGCCAAATAGCGGGAAGGAAGGACATTCAGTACTTC. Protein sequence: CASSQIAGRKDIQYF.

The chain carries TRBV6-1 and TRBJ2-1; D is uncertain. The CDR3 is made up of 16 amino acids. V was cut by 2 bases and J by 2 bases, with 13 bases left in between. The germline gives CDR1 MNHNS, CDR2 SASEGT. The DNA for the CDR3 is TGTGCCAGCAGTGAAACAAATCCCCGGGCCTACAATGAGCAGTTCTTC. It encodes CASSETNPRAYNEQFF.

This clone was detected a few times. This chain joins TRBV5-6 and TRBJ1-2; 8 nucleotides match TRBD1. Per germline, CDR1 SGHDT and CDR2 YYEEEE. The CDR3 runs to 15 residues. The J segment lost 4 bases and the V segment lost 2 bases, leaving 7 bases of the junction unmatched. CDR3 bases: TGTGCCAGCAGCTTCGGACAGGGAAGACTCTATGGCTACACCTTC. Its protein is CASSFGQGRLYGYTF. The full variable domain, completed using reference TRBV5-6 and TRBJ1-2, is DAGVTQSPTHLIKTRGQQVTLRCSPKSGHDTVSWYQQALGQGPQFIFQYYEEEERQRGNFPDRFSGHQFPNYSSELNVNALLLGDSALYLCASSFGQGRLYGYTFGSGTRLTVV.

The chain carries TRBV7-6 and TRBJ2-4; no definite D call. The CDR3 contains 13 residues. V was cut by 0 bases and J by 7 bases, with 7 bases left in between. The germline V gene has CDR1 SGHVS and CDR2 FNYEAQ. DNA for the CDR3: TGTGCCAGCAGCTTAGCGGCCTGGAACATTCAGTACTTC. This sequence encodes CASSLAAWNIQYF. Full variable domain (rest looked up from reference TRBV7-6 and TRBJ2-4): GAGVSQSPRYKVTKRGQDVALRCDPISGHVSLYWYRQALGQGPEFLTYFNYEAQQDKSGLPNDRFSAERPEGSISTLTIQRTEQRDSAMYRCASSLAAWNIQYFGAGTRLSVL.

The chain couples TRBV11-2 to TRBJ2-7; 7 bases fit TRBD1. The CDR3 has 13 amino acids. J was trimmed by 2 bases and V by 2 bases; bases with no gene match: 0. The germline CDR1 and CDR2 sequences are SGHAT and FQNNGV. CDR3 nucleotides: TGTGCCAGCAGCTTAACAGGGGCCTACGAGCAGTACTTC. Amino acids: CASSLTGAYEQYF.

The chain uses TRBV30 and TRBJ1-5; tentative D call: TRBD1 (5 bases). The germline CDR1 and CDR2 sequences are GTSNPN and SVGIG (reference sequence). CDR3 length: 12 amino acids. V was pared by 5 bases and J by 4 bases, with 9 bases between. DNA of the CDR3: TGTGCCTGGGGAGGGGTGAATCAGCCCCAGCATTTT. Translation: CAWGGVNQPQHF.

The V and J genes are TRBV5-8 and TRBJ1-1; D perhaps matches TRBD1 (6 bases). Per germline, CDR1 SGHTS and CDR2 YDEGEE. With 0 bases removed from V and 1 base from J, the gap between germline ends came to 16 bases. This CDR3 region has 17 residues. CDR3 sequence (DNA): TGTGCCAGCAGCTTGGTATTCGGACAGCGGGGGAACACTGAAGCTTTCTTT. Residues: CASSLVFGQRGNTEAFF.

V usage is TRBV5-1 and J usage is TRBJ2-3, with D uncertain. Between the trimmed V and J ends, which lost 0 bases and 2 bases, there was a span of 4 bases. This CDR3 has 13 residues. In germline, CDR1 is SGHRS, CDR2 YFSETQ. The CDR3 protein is CASSLVATDTQYF. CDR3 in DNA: TGCGCCAGCAGCTTGGTGGCCACAGATACGCAGTATTTT.

Here the CDR3 DNA reads TGTGCCAGTAGTATCGTCCCAGCGTACTACTACGAGCAGTACTTC. Translating gives CASSIVPAYYYEQYF. The V and J genes are TRBV19 and TRBJ2-7, with D uncertain. CDR1 and CDR2 from the germline V gene are LNHDA and SQIVND (reference sequence). Deletions cut 3 bases from V and 3 bases from J, with 15 bases between. The CDR3 is made up of 15 amino acids.

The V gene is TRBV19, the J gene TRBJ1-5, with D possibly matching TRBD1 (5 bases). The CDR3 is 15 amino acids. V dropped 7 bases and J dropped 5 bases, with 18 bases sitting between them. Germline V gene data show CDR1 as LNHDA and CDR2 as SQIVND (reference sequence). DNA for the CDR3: TGTGCCAGTACCGCCGGCGGGGCCCTCCATCAGCCCCAGCATTTT. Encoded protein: CASTAGGALHQPQHF.

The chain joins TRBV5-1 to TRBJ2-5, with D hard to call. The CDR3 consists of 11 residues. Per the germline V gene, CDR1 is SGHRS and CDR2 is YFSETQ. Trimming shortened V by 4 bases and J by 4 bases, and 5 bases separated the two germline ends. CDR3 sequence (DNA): TGCGCCAGCAGCGCGCGAGAGACCCAGTACTTC. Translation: CASSARETQYF.

CDR3 region: CASSVGLVVGNEQFF. The CDR3 bases are TGTGCCAGCAGCGTGGGACTAGTTGTGGGAAATGAGCAGTTCTTC. V gene TRBV11-2 combines with J gene TRBJ2-1; 8 bases agree with TRBD2. V shed 5 bases, J shed 7 bases, and the junction held 10 bases outside the gene matches. The CDR3 covers 15 residues. Looked up from germline, CDR1 is SGHAT and CDR2 is FQNNGV.

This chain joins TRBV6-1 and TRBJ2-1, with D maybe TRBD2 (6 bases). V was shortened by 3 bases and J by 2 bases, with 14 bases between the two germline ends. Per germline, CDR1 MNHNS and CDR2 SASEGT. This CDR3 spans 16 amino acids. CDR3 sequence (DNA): TGTGCCAGCAGTGAGGAGGCGGGATCCGCCTACAATGAGCAGTTCTTC. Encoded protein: CASSEEAGSAYNEQFF.

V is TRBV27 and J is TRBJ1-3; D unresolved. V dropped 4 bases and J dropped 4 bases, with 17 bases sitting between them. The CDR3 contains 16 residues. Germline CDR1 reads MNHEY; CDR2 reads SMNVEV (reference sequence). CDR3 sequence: CASSSGGRGRGNTIYF. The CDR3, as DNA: TGTGCCAGCAGTTCCGGCGGACGAGGGAGGGGAAACACCATATATTTT.

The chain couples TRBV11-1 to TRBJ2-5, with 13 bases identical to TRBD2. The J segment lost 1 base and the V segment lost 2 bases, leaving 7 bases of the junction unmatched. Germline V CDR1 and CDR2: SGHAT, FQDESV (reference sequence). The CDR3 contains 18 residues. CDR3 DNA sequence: TGTGCCAGCAGCTTATGGACTAGCGGGGGCGTACTCCAAGAGACCCAGTACTTC. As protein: CASSLWTSGGVLQETQYF.

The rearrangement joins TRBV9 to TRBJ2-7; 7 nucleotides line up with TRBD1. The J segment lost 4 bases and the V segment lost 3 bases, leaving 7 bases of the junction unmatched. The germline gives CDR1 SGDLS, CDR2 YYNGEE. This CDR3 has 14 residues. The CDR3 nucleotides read TGTGCCAGCAGCGCCGGGACAGCAACTTACGAGCAGTACTTC. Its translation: CASSAGTATYEQYF. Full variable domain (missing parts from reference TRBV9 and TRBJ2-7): DSGVTQTPKHLITATGQRVTLRCSPRSGDLSVYWYQQSLDQGLQFLIQYYNGEERAKGNILERFSAQQFPDLHSELNLSSLELGDSALYFCASSAGTATYEQYFGPGTRLTVT.

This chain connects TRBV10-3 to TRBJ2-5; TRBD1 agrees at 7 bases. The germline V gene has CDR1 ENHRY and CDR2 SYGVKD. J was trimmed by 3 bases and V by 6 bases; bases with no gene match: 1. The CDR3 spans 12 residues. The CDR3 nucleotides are TGTGCCATCAGGGGGACAGAAGAGACCCAGTACTTC. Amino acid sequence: CAIRGTEETQYF.

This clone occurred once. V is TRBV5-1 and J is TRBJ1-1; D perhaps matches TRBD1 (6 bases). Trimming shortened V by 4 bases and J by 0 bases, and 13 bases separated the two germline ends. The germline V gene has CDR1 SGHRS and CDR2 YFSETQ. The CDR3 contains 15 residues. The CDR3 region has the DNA TGCGCCAGCAGCCTGGGGCAGGGGATGAACACTGAAGCTTTCTTT. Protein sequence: CASSLGQGMNTEAFF.

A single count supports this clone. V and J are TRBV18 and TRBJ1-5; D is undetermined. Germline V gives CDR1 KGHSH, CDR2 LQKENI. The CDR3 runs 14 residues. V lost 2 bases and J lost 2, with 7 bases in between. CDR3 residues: CASSPGEGNQPQHF. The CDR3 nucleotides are TGTGCCAGCTCACCAGGGGAGGGCAATCAGCCCCAGCATTTT. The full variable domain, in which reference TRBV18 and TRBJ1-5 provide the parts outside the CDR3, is NAGVMQNPRHLVRRRGQEARLRCSPMKGHSHVYWYRQLPEEGLKFMVYLQKENIIDESGMPKERFSAEFPKEGPSILRIQQVVRGDSAAYFCASSPGEGNQPQHFGDGTRLSIL.

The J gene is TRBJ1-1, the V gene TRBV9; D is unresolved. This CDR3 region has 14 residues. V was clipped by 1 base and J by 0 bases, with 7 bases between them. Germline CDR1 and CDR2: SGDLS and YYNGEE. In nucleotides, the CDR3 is TGTGCCAGCAGCGTATCCGGTATGAACACTGAAGCTTTCTTT. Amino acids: CASSVSGMNTEAFF.

The CDR3 DNA sequence: TGTGCCAGCAGCTTATACGGGGACTATGGCTACACCTTC. Protein: CASSLYGDYGYTF. The chain recombines TRBV7-2 with TRBJ1-2; no definite D call. Germline lookup yields CDR1 SGHTA and CDR2 FQGNSA. Deletions cut 2 bases from V and 3 bases from J, with 7 bases between. The CDR3 length is 13 residues.

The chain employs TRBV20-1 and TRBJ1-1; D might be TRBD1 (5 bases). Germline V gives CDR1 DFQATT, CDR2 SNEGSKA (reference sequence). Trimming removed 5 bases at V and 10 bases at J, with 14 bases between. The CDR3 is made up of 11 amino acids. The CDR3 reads CSAGPGVGAFF. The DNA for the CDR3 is TGCAGTGCTGGTCCGGGGGTCGGAGCTTTCTTT.

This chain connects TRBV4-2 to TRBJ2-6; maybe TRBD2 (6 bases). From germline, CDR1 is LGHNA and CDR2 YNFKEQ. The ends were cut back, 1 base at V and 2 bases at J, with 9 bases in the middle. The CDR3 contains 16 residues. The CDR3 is CASSQVGGTGANVLTF. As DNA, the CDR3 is TGTGCCAGCAGCCAAGTTGGGGGGACTGGGGCCAACGTCCTGACTTTC.

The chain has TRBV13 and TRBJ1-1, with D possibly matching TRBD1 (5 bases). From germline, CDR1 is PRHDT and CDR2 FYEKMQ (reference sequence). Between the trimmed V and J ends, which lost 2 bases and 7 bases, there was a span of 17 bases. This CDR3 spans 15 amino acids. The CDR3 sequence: CASSLWGRSANEAFF. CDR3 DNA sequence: TGTGCCAGCAGCTTATGGGGCCGTTCCGCCAATGAAGCTTTCTTT.

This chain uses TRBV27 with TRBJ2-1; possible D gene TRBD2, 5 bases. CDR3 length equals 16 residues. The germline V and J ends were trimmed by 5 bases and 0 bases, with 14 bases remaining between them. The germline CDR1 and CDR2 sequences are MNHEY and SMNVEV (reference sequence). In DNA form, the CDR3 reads TGTGCCAGCAGTCCACGGGATTCTATCTCCTACAATGAGCAGTTCTTC. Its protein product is CASSPRDSISYNEQFF.

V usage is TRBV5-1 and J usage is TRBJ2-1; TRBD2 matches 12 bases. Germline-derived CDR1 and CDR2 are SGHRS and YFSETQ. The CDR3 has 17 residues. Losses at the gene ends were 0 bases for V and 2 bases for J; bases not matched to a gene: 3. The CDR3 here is CASSLVSSGGAYNEQFF. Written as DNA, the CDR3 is TGCGCCAGCAGCTTGGTGTCTAGCGGGGGGGCCTACAATGAGCAGTTCTTC.

The DNA for the CDR3 is TGTGCCAGCCGAGCTAGCGGGAGAAGGGAGACCCAGTACTTC. It translates to CASRASGRRETQYF. This chain links TRBV28 with TRBJ2-5; 10 bases match TRBD2. This CDR3 region has 14 residues. Trimming took 8 bases from V and 5 from J; bases not matched to a gene: 8. Germline loops: CDR1 MDHEN, CDR2 SYDVKM.